This T cell receptor (beta chain) was sequenced in a study of siplizumab effects on memory and regulatory T cells. The CDR3 totals 14 residues. V lost 2 bases, J lost 2 bases, and 3 bases stayed unmatched. Looked up from germline, CDR1 is SEHNR and CDR2 is FQNEAQ (reference sequence). Sequencing of each sample assayed around 10^5 TCR templates. Profiling relied on immunoSEQ multiplex PCR, and the TCRdb table lists in-frame clones only, not all of them. The sample includes tens of thousands of clones, roughly 93% of them seen just once. The V and J genes are TRBV7-9 and TRBJ2-7; 7 bases fit TRBD2. The TCR comes from a human donor in good health. Sequencing was done on a sample of CD8+ T cells sorted from blood. CDR3 in DNA: TGTGCCAGCAGCTTACCCGGGACTACCTACGAGCAGTACTTC. Protein product: CASSLPGTTYEQYF.